Given below is one TCR beta chain in context. Each CDR3 protein gets one entry after TCRdb re-called the RT-PCR reads with MiXCR. The sample contains around 700,000 distinct CDR3 sequences, 12% to 15% of which appear only once. V lost 2 bases and J lost 0, with 14 bases in between. The CDR3 loop spans 16 amino acids. Germline V gives CDR1 SGHAT, CDR2 FQNNGV. Sequenced input: memory CD4+ T cells from blood. V usage is TRBV11-2 and J usage is TRBJ2-7; D is unresolved. The sequence was obtained from a female donor in good health, serving as a healthy control. Here the CDR3 DNA reads TGTGCCAGCAGCTTAATTACTCCGGCGAACTCCTACGAGCAGTACTTC. It specifies CASSLITPANSYEQYF.